This entry describes one T cell receptor beta chain. The antigen remains undetermined. The entry originates in a study of T cell clones after liver transplantation. Whole-study context: At least one year of complete immunosuppression withdrawal without enzymes over twice normal defined tolerance.

Sorting of unstimulated PBMCs yielded separate CD3+CD4+ and CD3+CD8+ fractions. CDR1 is SGHAT, CDR2 FQNNGV, per germline. The CDR3 consists of 14 residues. The ends were cut back, 0 bases at V and 10 bases at J, with 13 bases in the middle. Study-wide results and caveats: Graft donor-reactive T cells may have migrated into the graft rather than being deleted.

Libraries were prepared by immunoSEQ multiplex PCR; TCRdb keeps only in-frame clonotypes and omits some of them. Of 70,000 to 80,000 clones in the sample, over 85% are singletons; the top ten hold roughly 2.7%. The gene calls are TRBV11-2 and TRBJ2-1; D is possibly TRBD1 or TRBD2 (6 bases each). The receptor's source is a human donor who received a liver transplant. Sequencing used CD4+ T cells from blood, obtained before liver transplant. CDR3: CASSLDWGAGEQFF. For the CDR3, the DNA is TGTGCCAGCAGCTTAGATTGGGGGGCTGGGGAGCAGTTCTTC. Variable domain in full (rest from reference TRBV11-2 and TRBJ2-1): EAGVAQSPRYKIIEKRQSVAFWCNPISGHATLYWYQQILGQGPKLLIQFQNNGVVDDSQLPKDRFSAERLKGVDSTLKIQPAKLEDSAVYLCASSLDWGAGEQFFGPGTRLTVL.